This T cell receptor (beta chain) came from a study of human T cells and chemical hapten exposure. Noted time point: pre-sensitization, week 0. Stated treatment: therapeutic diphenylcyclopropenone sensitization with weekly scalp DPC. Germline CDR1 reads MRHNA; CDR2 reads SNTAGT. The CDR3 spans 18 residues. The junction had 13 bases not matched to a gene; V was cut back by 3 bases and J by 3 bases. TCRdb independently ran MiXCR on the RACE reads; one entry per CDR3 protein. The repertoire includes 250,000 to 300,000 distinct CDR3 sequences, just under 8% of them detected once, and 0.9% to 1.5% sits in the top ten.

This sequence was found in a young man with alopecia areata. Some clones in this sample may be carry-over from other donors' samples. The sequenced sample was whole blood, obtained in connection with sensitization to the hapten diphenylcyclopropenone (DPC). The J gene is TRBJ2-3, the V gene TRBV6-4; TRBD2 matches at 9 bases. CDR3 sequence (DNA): TGTGCCAGCAGTGAACAAGGAGAGGAAGCGGGGGGTACAGATACGCAGTATTTT. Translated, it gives CASSEQGEEAGGTDTQYF.